These T cell receptor beta chains were read from a single sample in a study of T cells in Graves' hyperthyroidism and ophthalmopathy. From the multiplex PCR reads, TCRdb called clonotypes with MiXCR, one entry per CDR3 protein. The sample has about 740,000 distinct CDR3 sequences, around 13% seen once. Sequencing was carried out using blood. These receptors all stem from a woman under 30 with Graves' hyperthyroidism. CDR3s include the opening cysteine and the closing phenylalanine or tryptophan. D genes are given only for firm matches. The size of a clone is reported for some rows only, either as once, few or many, or as a class for expanded clones.

TRBV20-1	TRBJ1-6	few	.	TGCAGTGCTAGAAATCCCGGGATAAAGGGTTCACCCCTCCACTTT	CSARNPGIKGSPLHF
TRBV20-1	TRBJ2-3	.	.	TGCAGTGCTATCGAGCGGTTAGATACGCAGTATTTT	CSAIERLDTQYF
TRBV30	TRBJ2-7	few	TRBD1	TGTGCCGGACAGGACACCTACGAGCAGTACTTC	CAGQDTYEQYF
TRBV28	TRBJ1-1	.	.	TGTGCCAGCAGTTTTACAAACCGGGCGGCTAACACTGAAGCTTTCTTT	CASSFTNRAANTEAFF
TRBV18	TRBJ2-5	many	.	TGTGCCAGCTCACCACGAGGGGTTCAAGAGACCCAGTACTTC	CASSPRGVQETQYF
TRBV28	TRBJ2-7	many	.	TGTGCCAGCAAACTCGGGGACTCCTACGAGCAGTACTTC	CASKLGDSYEQYF
TRBV30	TRBJ2-1	.	.	TGTGCCTGGCTGCCCAGCGGGTATTACAATGAGCAGTTCTTC	CAWLPSGYYNEQFF
TRBV6-6	TRBJ2-1	few	.	TGTGCCAGCAGTTACAAGATCGCCGATCCCTACAATGAGCAGTTCTTC	CASSYKIADPYNEQFF
TRBV18	TRBJ1-2	many	.	TGTGCCAGCTCACTACGCCCCGAGGGGACGGGCTACACCTTC	CASSLRPEGTGYTF
TRBV5-1	TRBJ1-1	few	.	TGCGCCAGCAGCTTGATGCGAACAGGGGAAGCTTTCTTT	CASSLMRTGEAFF
TRBV28	TRBJ2-1	many	.	TGTGCCAGCAGGCTAGGGTTAGCGGAGTACAATGAGCAGTTCTTC	CASRLGLAEYNEQFF
TRBV6-1	TRBJ1-1	.	.	TGTGCCGGCGGCTCCCGGGGGATACTTGGCACTGAAGCTTTCTTT	CAGGSRGILGTEAFF
TRBV5-6	TRBJ2-7	few	TRBD2	TGTGCCAGCAGCATACTAGCGGGGAGCTACTACGAGCAGTACTTC	CASSILAGSYYEQYF
TRBV6-1	TRBJ1-5	few	.	TGTGCCAGCAGGATCCAGGGGAGTCAGCCCCAGCATTTT	CASRIQGSQPQHF
TRBV15	TRBJ1-6	.	.	TGTGCCACCAGCAGAGATCGGGCCGCTTATAATTCACCCCTCCACTTT	CATSRDRAAYNSPLHF
TRBV5-5	TRBJ2-3	.	TRBD2	TGTGCCAGCAGGGAGGGAGGGAACACAGATACGCAGTATTTT	CASREGGNTDTQYF
TRBV25-1	TRBJ2-1	few	.	TGTGCCAGCAGTGAAGCGGGCAGGCTGAGTGATGAGCAGTTCTTC	CASSEAGRLSDEQFF
TRBV7-9	TRBJ1-2	few	.	TGTGCCAGCAGCCCAGCGGAGTCAGCTTCTAACTATGGCTACACCTTC	CASSPAESASNYGYTF
TRBV6-2/TRBV6-3	TRBJ2-7	.	TRBD2	TGTGCCAGCAGCACCCCCCTACTGACGGGAGGGCCCGCCTACGAGCAGTACTTC	CASSTPLLTGGPAYEQYF
TRBV20-1	TRBJ2-1	many	.	TGCAGTGCTAGGGCCTTTCGGGCTCACTACAATGAGCAGTTCTTC	CSARAFRAHYNEQFF
TRBV7-9	TRBJ1-6	.	.	TGTGCCAGCAGCTTAAACGGGGGGGGATCACCCCTCCACTTT	CASSLNGGGSPLHF
TRBV15	TRBJ1-1	few	.	TGTGCCACCGGGGGAGTTAACACTGAAGCTTTCTTT	CATGGVNTEAFF
TRBV18	TRBJ2-1	many	.	TGTGCCAGCTTCAGCGGAGGGAATGAGCAGTTCTTC	CASFSGGNEQFF
TRBV6-5	TRBJ2-7	.	.	TGTGCCAGCAGTTACTCGTGGGGGACTCCCGGTCCCAACGAGCAGTACTTC	CASSYSWGTPGPNEQYF
TRBV19	TRBJ2-5	few	.	TGTGCCAGTAGTAAAAGAGGAACGGAAGAGACCCAGTACTTC	CASSKRGTEETQYF
TRBV14	TRBJ1-1	many	.	TGTGCCAGCAGCCATGGCACACGCCTTTCCACTTTCTTT	CASSHGTRLSTFF
TRBV3-1	TRBJ2-3	many	.	TGTGCCAGCAGCCAAATGATGGGAGATACGCAGTATTTT	CASSQMMGDTQYF
TRBV19	TRBJ2-7	few	.	TGTGCCAGTAGTATAGATCTCGGTCTAAGAAGCGCGCGCGAGCAGTACTTC	CASSIDLGLRSAREQYF
TRBV3-1	TRBJ2-3	many	.	TGTGCCAGCAGCCCAAGACCCTCGGTAGCAGATACGCAGTATTTT	CASSPRPSVADTQYF
TRBV4-1	TRBJ2-1	.	.	TGCGCCAGCAGCTCCAATGACCCGGATGTCTCCTACAATGAGCAGTTCTTC	CASSSNDPDVSYNEQFF
TRBV20-1	TRBJ2-5	many	TRBD1	TGCAGTGCCTATAGACCAGGGGGCTGGGAGACCCAGTACTTC	CSAYRPGGWETQYF
TRBV7-8	TRBJ2-5	.	TRBD2	TGTGCCAGCAGTGCTAGCGGGAGAGAGACCCAGTACTTC	CASSASGRETQYF
TRBV20-1	TRBJ2-7	.	.	TGCAGTGCTAGAGGCGCTCCCGAGTCCTACGAGCAGTACTTC	CSARGAPESYEQYF
TRBV19	TRBJ1-5	.	.	TGTGCCAGTAGTATAGGATGGGTGCCCAATCAGCCCCAGCATTTT	CASSIGWVPNQPQHF
TRBV7-9	TRBJ2-7	medium-sized	.	TGTGCCAGCAGTACCACGGGCCAGGGATCCTACGAGCAGTACTTC	CASSTTGQGSYEQYF
TRBV3-1	TRBJ2-5	many	TRBD2	TGTGCCAGCAGCCAAGCGCCGGGAGGGGAAGAGACCCAGTACTTC	CASSQAPGGEETQYF
TRBV6-1	TRBJ2-7	many	.	TGTGCCAGCAGTCGTCCCCCGGACATAACCAACGAGCAGTACTTC	CASSRPPDITNEQYF
TRBV28	TRBJ2-2	many	TRBD1	TGTGCCAGCAGTTTACGGACAGGGCTCGCGAACACCGGGGAGCTGTTTTTT	CASSLRTGLANTGELFF
TRBV20-1	TRBJ2-1	.	.	TGCAGTGCTAGAGCTGGGGACAATGAGCAGTTCTTC	CSARAGDNEQFF
TRBV3-1	TRBJ1-2	few	TRBD1	TGTGCCAGCAGCCAACGACAAACAGGGGGCTATGGCTACACCTTC	CASSQRQTGGYGYTF
TRBV20-1	TRBJ2-7	.	TRBD1	TGCAGTGCTAGAGATTCCAGGGGGCGGACCTACGAGCAGTACTTC	CSARDSRGRTYEQYF
TRBV7-9	TRBJ2-7	few	.	TGTGCCAGCAGCTTAGTTCCGGAGGGTTCTTACGAGCAGTACTTC	CASSLVPEGSYEQYF
TRBV2	TRBJ2-3	many	.	TGTGCCAGCAGTGAATATCCAGGCACAGATACGCAGTATTTT	CASSEYPGTDTQYF
TRBV16	TRBJ1-5	.	.	TGTGCCAGCACCCGGGCATCCAGCTATAGCAATCAGCCCCAGCATTTT	CASTRASSYSNQPQHF
TRBV24-1	TRBJ2-1	.	.	TGTGCCACCAGTGATTCCGAACGTAGGGAGCAGTTCTTC	CATSDSERREQFF
TRBV12-3/TRBV12-4	TRBJ1-4	.	TRBD1	TGTGCCAGCAGTCTTAGGGGGCAGAGTAATGAAAAACTGTTTTTT	CASSLRGQSNEKLFF
TRBV2	TRBJ2-7	many	.	TGTGCCAGCAGGCCTGCAGGGGGGAAGTACGAGCAGTACTTC	CASRPAGGKYEQYF
TRBV29-1	TRBJ2-1	many	TRBD1	TGCAGCGTTGAGACAGGGCTTCTCTACAATGAGCAGTTCTTC	CSVETGLLYNEQFF
TRBV30	TRBJ2-2	.	.	TGTGCCTGGAGTGTAGGTCCAGCGAACACCGGGGAGCTGTTTTTT	CAWSVGPANTGELFF
TRBV15	TRBJ2-5	few	TRBD2	TGTGCCACCAGCAGAGGCGAGCGGGGCTTCAAAGAGACCCAGTACTTC	CATSRGERGFKETQYF
TRBV6-1	TRBJ1-5	.	TRBD1	TGTGCCAGCAGTGATCTTTCGGGACAGACTGATTATAGCAATCAGCCCCAGCATTTT	CASSDLSGQTDYSNQPQHF
TRBV4-3	TRBJ2-3	.	.	TGCGCCAGCAGCCAAGATCTGACCTCTTATCTGGGAACAGATACGCAGTATTTT	CASSQDLTSYLGTDTQYF
TRBV6-2/TRBV6-3	TRBJ2-7	many	TRBD2	TGTGCCAGCAGTTACTCGGGACTAGCGGGAGGCCCGCTAACCTACGAGCAGTACTTC	CASSYSGLAGGPLTYEQYF
TRBV19	TRBJ1-6	.	.	TGTGCCAGTACTCCCCGGGGGGGACGCGATTCACCCCTCCACTTT	CASTPRGGRDSPLHF
TRBV6-2/TRBV6-3	TRBJ2-6	.	.	TGTGCCAGCAGTTATTGGCCAGACTCTGGGGCCAACGTCCTGACTTTC	CASSYWPDSGANVLTF
TRBV4-1	TRBJ2-7	once	TRBD1	TGCGCCAGCAGCCCGTCGGACAGGGCTTACGAGCAGTACTTC	CASSPSDRAYEQYF
TRBV7-2	TRBJ2-3	many	.	TGTGCCAGCAGCTTAAGGACTATGGGCACAGATACGCAGTATTTT	CASSLRTMGTDTQYF
TRBV28	TRBJ2-2	many	.	TGTGCCAGCAGTCGCGGACTCGGCGTACTCACCGGGGAGCTGTTTTTT	CASSRGLGVLTGELFF
TRBV24-1	TRBJ2-1	.	.	TGTGCCACCAGTGATAGCCGGGCTTACAATGAGCAGTTCTTC	CATSDSRAYNEQFF